This is a list of T cell receptor beta chains from one sample in a study of beta chain features in type 1 diabetes. Some clones are missing from TCRdb's copy, which holds only in-frame ones; the method was immunoSEQ multiplex PCR. There are around 500,000 clones in the sample; around 28% occur only once, and about 0.065% lies in the top ten. The sequencing input was naive CD4+ T cells from blood. Every receptor here comes from a man younger than 35 in good health. CDR3s include the opening cysteine and the closing phenylalanine or tryptophan. Fields, in order: CDR3 protein, CDR3 DNA, clone size, V gene, J gene, D gene. D genes are given only for firm matches. Where a row states a size, it is once, few, many or the class of an expanded clone; other rows omit it.

CASSQAGRANEQFF,TGCGCCAGCAGCCAAGCCGGACGGGCCAATGAGCAGTTCTTC,.,TRBV4-1,TRBJ2-1,.
CASSLGLTYEQYF,TGCGCCAGCAGCCTCGGGTTAACCTACGAGCAGTACTTC,few,TRBV5-1,TRBJ2-7,.
CASSRGQGPYEQYF,TGTGCCAGCAGCCGAGGACAGGGGCCCTACGAGCAGTACTTC,few,TRBV14,TRBJ2-7,TRBD1
CASSQSFGAGMSYTF,TGTGCCAGCAGCCAATCGTTCGGGGCAGGGATGAGCTACACCTTC,.,TRBV4-2,TRBJ1-2,.
CASSSRATYEQYF,TGTGCCAGCAGTTCCCGGGCTACCTACGAGCAGTACTTC,.,TRBV27,TRBJ2-7,.
CASSRASYNEQFF,TGTGCCAGCAGCCGAGCCTCCTACAATGAGCAGTTCTTC,.,TRBV14,TRBJ2-1,.
CASSPLAGGPSYNEQFF,TGTGCCAGCAGCCCCTTAGCGGGAGGTCCCTCCTACAATGAGCAGTTCTTC,.,TRBV5-6,TRBJ2-1,TRBD2
CASSPDRLKQYF,TGTGCCAGCAGCCCCGACCGTCTTAAGCAGTACTTC,.,TRBV14,TRBJ2-7,.
CSVDPEGSYEQYF,TGCAGCGTTGACCCCGAAGGGTCCTACGAGCAGTACTTC,.,TRBV29-1,TRBJ2-7,.
CASSIQLRETQYF,TGTGCCAGTAGTATCCAGCTCCGGGAGACCCAGTACTTC,.,TRBV19,TRBJ2-5,.
CASSHHYEQYF,TGTGCCAGCAGCCACCACTACGAGCAGTACTTC,.,TRBV28,TRBJ2-7,.
CASLLGPTGELFF,TGTGCCAGCTTGTTGGGACCCACCGGGGAGCTGTTTTTT,few,TRBV28,TRBJ2-2,.
CASSALEAFF,TGTGCCAGCAGTGCCCTTGAAGCTTTCTTT,.,TRBV2,TRBJ1-1,.
CASSFAGYNQPQHF,TGTGCCAGCAGTTTTGCAGGGTACAATCAGCCCCAGCATTTT,few,TRBV27,TRBJ1-5,.
CASSDTGPTYNEQFF,TGTGCCAGCAGCGATACAGGGCCCACCTACAATGAGCAGTTCTTC,few,TRBV7-9,TRBJ2-1,.
CASSLAGARGNEQFF,TGTGCCAGCAGCTTAGCAGGGGCGAGGGGCAATGAGCAGTTCTTC,.,TRBV7-6,TRBJ2-1,.
CASSLAGGSTDTQYF,TGTGCCAGCAGCCTAGCGGGAGGGTCCACAGATACGCAGTATTTT,few,TRBV7-2,TRBJ2-3,TRBD2
CASSPPGQGLVEQYF,TGTGCCAGCAGTCCTCCGGGACAGGGTTTGGTCGAGCAGTACTTC,.,TRBV7-9,TRBJ2-7,TRBD1
CASSVGVRQETQYF,TGTGCCAGCAGCGTAGGAGTCAGACAAGAGACCCAGTACTTC,few,TRBV9,TRBJ2-5,.
CASSRKWDTRLDTQYF,TGTGCCAGCAGTAGGAAATGGGACACCCGATTAGATACGCAGTATTTT,.,TRBV27,TRBJ2-3,.
CASSLGRGYGYTF,TGTGCCAGCAGTTTGGGCAGGGGATATGGCTACACCTTC,.,TRBV28,TRBJ1-2,.
CASSLVEGQPQHF,TGTGCCAGCAGCTTAGTTGAGGGGCAGCCCCAGCATTTT,.,TRBV7-2,TRBJ1-5,.
CASSLASGNPEQFF,TGTGCCAGCAGCTTGGCTAGCGGGAATCCTGAGCAGTTCTTC,.,TRBV7-2,TRBJ2-1,TRBD2
CASTSRGTEAFF,TGTGCCAGCACTTCACGGGGTACTGAAGCTTTCTTT,.,TRBV2,TRBJ1-1,.
CASRETLLRADTQYF,TGTGCCAGCAGGGAAACCTTACTGAGGGCAGATACGCAGTATTTT,few,TRBV2,TRBJ2-3,.
CASMGLAGTGQFF,TGTGCCTCAATGGGACTAGCGGGAACGGGGCAGTTCTTC,.,TRBV30,TRBJ2-1,TRBD2
CASSRGLAGLTDTQYF,TGTGCCAGCAGTCGAGGGTTAGCGGGTCTCACAGATACGCAGTATTTT,.,TRBV25-1,TRBJ2-3,TRBD2
CASSSTGGYEQYF,TGTGCCAGTAGCTCGACTGGGGGCTACGAGCAGTACTTC,.,TRBV19,TRBJ2-7,.
CAWTEGGNQPQHF,TGTGCCTGGACCGAGGGTGGCAATCAGCCCCAGCATTTT,few,TRBV30,TRBJ1-5,.
CASSLSASGNTIYF,TGTGCCAGCAGTTTATCAGCTTCTGGAAACACCATATATTTT,many,TRBV28,TRBJ1-3,.
CASSSTGQAPYEQYF,TGCGCCAGCAGCTCCACTGGACAAGCCCCCTACGAGCAGTACTTC,few,TRBV5-1,TRBJ2-7,.
CAWSVSGGRQPQHF,TGTGCCTGGAGTGTTTCGGGAGGGAGGCAGCCCCAGCATTTT,few,TRBV30,TRBJ1-5,.
CSVNPGSGETQYF,TGCAGCGTGAACCCCGGGAGTGGAGAGACCCAGTACTTC,.,TRBV29-1,TRBJ2-5,.
CASSETGGETQYF,TGTGCCAGCAGTGAAACGGGGGGAGAGACCCAGTACTTC,.,TRBV2,TRBJ2-5,TRBD2
CASGLFTGANVLTF,TGTGCTAGTGGTTTGTTTACAGGGGCCAACGTCCTGACTTTC,few,TRBV12-5,TRBJ2-6,.
CASSRLAGGGNEQFF,TGTGCCAGCAGCCGACTAGCGGGCGGTGGCAATGAGCAGTTCTTC,few,TRBV6-5,TRBJ2-1,TRBD2